A single sample is the source of the 21 T cell receptor beta chains below, sequenced in a study of T cell changes during pregnancy in multiple sclerosis. Profiling relied on immunoSEQ multiplex PCR, and the TCRdb table lists in-frame clones only, not all of them. The table shows around 62,000 clones, with roughly nine tenths occurring only once. The sample here was CD4+ T cells from peripheral blood mononuclear cells, taken in the first trimester of pregnancy. The receptor source for this set is a female donor with multiple sclerosis, enrolled in a pregnancy study.

The chain recombines TRBV5-6 with TRBJ1-2; 7 nucleotides agree with TRBD1. In germline, CDR1 is SGHDT, CDR2 YYEEEE. This CDR3 has 17 residues. Trimming cost V 0 bases and J 2 bases; bases outside gene matches: 10. CDR3 loop: CASSLEGGRRSNYGYTF. The CDR3 nucleotides read TGTGCCAGCAGCTTGGAAGGGGGCAGGCGGTCAAACTATGGCTACACCTTC.

The rearrangement links TRBV5-6 to TRBJ1-4; 9 nucleotides align to TRBD1. Looked up from germline, CDR1 is SGHDT and CDR2 is YYEEEE. The V segment lost 0 bases and the J segment 5 bases; nucleotides outside the gene matches: 5. This CDR3 has 16 amino acids. The CDR3 coding sequence is TGTGCCAGCAGCTTGGACCCCGGGACAGGGAATGAAAAACTGTTTTTT. It codes for CASSLDPGTGNEKLFF.

This clone was found once. The rearrangement uses TRBV27 and TRBJ2-7; 7 bases agree with TRBD1. The germline V gene has CDR1 MNHEY and CDR2 SMNVEV (reference sequence). V shed 8 bases, J shed 1 base, and the junction held 5 bases outside the gene matches. This CDR3 spans 13 amino acids. The CDR3 region is CASGTAFSYEQYF. The CDR3 bases are TGTGCCAGCGGGACAGCTTTTTCCTACGAGCAGTACTTC.

J is TRBJ2-3 and V is TRBV7-8; 9 bases are shared with TRBD1. Germline lookup yields CDR1 SGHVS and CDR2 FQNEAQ. The CDR3 length is 16 residues. V shed 5 bases, J shed 0 bases, and the junction held 6 bases outside the gene matches. The CDR3, as DNA: TGTGCCAGCAGCATAGGGACAGGGATGAGCACAGATACGCAGTATTTT. This gives the protein CASSIGTGMSTDTQYF.

This chain connects TRBV15 to TRBJ1-2; D perhaps matches TRBD1 (5 bases). Germline assignment: CDR1 LNHNV and CDR2 YYDKDF (reference sequence). This CDR3 spans 14 amino acids. Trimming pared 0 bases from V and 2 bases from J, leaving 7 bases between. The CDR3 here is CATSRETANYGYTF. As DNA, the CDR3 is TGTGCCACCAGCAGAGAGACAGCGAACTATGGCTACACCTTC.

The chain carries TRBV5-4 and TRBJ2-3; 14 nucleotides align to TRBD2. V was pared by 4 bases and J by 3 bases, with 4 bases of the junction left unmatched. Germline CDR1 and CDR2: SGHNT and YYREEE (reference sequence). The CDR3 is made up of 16 amino acids. The chain's CDR3 is CASSRRLAGGTDTQYF. The CDR3 DNA reads as TGTGCCAGCAGCCGGAGACTAGCGGGGGGGACAGATACGCAGTATTTT.

This chain joins TRBV29-1 and TRBJ1-1; D is unclear. The CDR3 runs 13 residues. Trimming took 4 bases from V and 0 from J, leaving 9 bases between them. Germline V gene data show CDR1 as SQVTM and CDR2 as ANQGSEA. CDR3 sequence (DNA): TGCAGCGTTGTGGCCAGTGTGAACACTGAAGCTTTCTTT. It translates to CSVVASVNTEAFF.

The chain uses TRBV7-9 and TRBJ1-3, with 9 bases that match TRBD1. This CDR3 has 19 residues. Germline trimming cut 7 bases from V and 5 bases from J; bases unmatched to any gene: 21. Per the germline V gene, CDR1 is SEHNR and CDR2 is FQNEAQ (reference sequence). The CDR3 sequence: CASNFVGVNRTGERNTIYF. The CDR3 nucleotides are TGTGCCAGCAATTTTGTGGGGGTTAATCGGACAGGGGAGAGAAACACCATATATTTT.

The chain recombines TRBV4-2 with TRBJ1-2; TRBD1 might be the D (6 bases). Trimming removed 0 bases from V and 6 bases from J, with 14 bases in between. The CDR3 is 15 amino acids. The germline CDR1 and CDR2 sequences are LGHNA and YNFKEQ. As DNA, the CDR3 is TGTGCCAGCAGCCAAGATTTGGCAGGGGACCATGGCTACACCTTC. Its protein is CASSQDLAGDHGYTF.

V and J are TRBV9 and TRBJ1-5, with 8 bases lining up with TRBD1. Per germline, CDR1 SGDLS and CDR2 YYNGEE. The CDR3 is 16 residues long. The junction had 7 bases not matched to a gene; V was cut back by 4 bases and J by 1 base. CDR3: CASSSPWTGSNQPQHF. DNA of the CDR3: TGTGCCAGCAGCTCTCCTTGGACAGGGAGCAATCAGCCCCAGCATTTT.

This chain links TRBV18 with TRBJ2-5; a possible D gene is TRBD2 (5 bases). The CDR3 is 13 residues long. Germline V gene lookup returns CDR1 KGHSH and CDR2 LQKENI. Trimming took 0 bases from V and 5 from J, leaving 7 bases between them. CDR3 sequence: CASSPPEGETQYF. For the CDR3, the DNA is TGTGCCAGCTCACCACCTGAGGGCGAGACCCAGTACTTC.

The V gene is TRBV27, the J gene TRBJ1-3; D may be TRBD1 (5 bases). The V gene's germline CDR1 is MNHEY and CDR2 SMNVEV (reference sequence). Trimming cost V 8 bases and J 3 bases, with 17 bases left between them. There are 15 residues in the CDR3. The chain's CDR3 is CASRSDSSFGNTIYF. DNA of the CDR3: TGTGCCAGCCGATCCGACAGTTCTTTTGGAAACACCATATATTTT.

V usage is TRBV19 and J usage is TRBJ1-2; no clear D. V lost 1 base and J 4 bases, leaving 7 bases between the germline ends. Germline-derived CDR1 and CDR2 are LNHDA and SQIVND (reference sequence). The CDR3 spans 13 residues. The CDR3 DNA reads TGTGCCAGTAGTATAGGACTGACCTATGGCTACACCTTC. Translation: CASSIGLTYGYTF.

V is TRBV27 and J is TRBJ2-3; TRBD1 matches at 10 bases. The CDR3 spans 15 residues. Germline CDR1 and CDR2: MNHEY and SMNVEV (reference sequence). J gave up 3 bases and V 6 bases, and 6 bases lay outside the gene matches. The CDR3 sequence is CASRKPGQGTDTQYF. As DNA, the CDR3 is TGTGCCAGCAGGAAGCCGGGACAGGGGACAGATACGCAGTATTTT.

The gene calls are TRBV6-4 and TRBJ1-2; perhaps TRBD1 as D (6 bases). The CDR3 has 13 residues. Trimming removed 4 bases from V and 4 bases from J, with 10 bases in between. Germline lookup yields CDR1 MRHNA and CDR2 SNTAGT. CDR3 amino acids: CASSGGGRYGYTF. The DNA of the CDR3 is TGTGCCAGCAGTGGGGGGGGCCGCTATGGCTACACCTTC.

The rearrangement links TRBV4-1 to TRBJ2-7, with D maybe TRBD1 (6 bases). The V gene lost 2 bases and the J gene lost 3 bases, with 14 bases spanning the gap. This CDR3 region has 15 residues. The germline V gene encodes CDR1 MGHRA and CDR2 YSYEKL. Written as DNA, the CDR3 is TGCGCCAGCAGCCAATCTGTGACAGGACTCTACGAGCAGTACTTC. Encoded protein: CASSQSVTGLYEQYF.

The chain carries TRBV5-1 and TRBJ2-7; 7 bases map to TRBD2. The V gene's germline CDR1 is SGHRS and CDR2 YFSETQ. The trim removed 3 bases at V and 0 bases at J, leaving 9 bases unmatched. The CDR3 is 16 residues long. DNA of the CDR3: TGCGCCAGCAGCTCATGGGGGGGGTCGAGCTCCTACGAGCAGTACTTC. Translating it yields CASSSWGGSSSYEQYF.

The V gene is TRBV6-6, the J gene TRBJ2-5; possibly TRBD1 for D (5 bases). The CDR3 is 13 amino acids. Germline CDR1 and CDR2: MNHNY and SVGAGI (reference sequence). V lost 6 bases, J lost 1 base, and 9 bases lay in between. This chain's CDR3 is CASRRQIQETQYF. The CDR3 DNA is TGTGCCAGCAGACGACAGATCCAAGAGACCCAGTACTTC.

In its sample, this clone was seen a few times. The rearrangement joins TRBV19 to TRBJ2-7, with 9 bases lining up with TRBD1. From germline, CDR1 is LNHDA and CDR2 SQIVND (reference sequence). This CDR3 contains 13 residues. Trimming cost V 6 bases and J 7 bases; bases outside gene matches: 7. CDR3 DNA sequence: TGTGCCAGTAGGGGACAGGGAAATGCTGAGCAGTACTTC. This translates into CASRGQGNAEQYF.

V gene TRBV9 combines with J gene TRBJ1-5; 10 bases line up with TRBD1. V was clipped by 0 bases and J by 6 bases; unmatched bases: 9. Looked up from germline, CDR1 is SGDLS and CDR2 is YYNGEE. The CDR3 extends over 17 amino acids. The CDR3, as DNA: TGTGCCAGCAGCGTAGGCCCGGGACAGGGGTCGGGTCAGCCCCAGCATTTT. Its protein product is CASSVGPGQGSGQPQHF.

This chain joins TRBV7-3 and TRBJ2-5, with no clear D. The CDR3 is 13 amino acids. From germline, CDR1 is SGHTA and CDR2 FQGTGA. The V and J ends lost 4 bases and 2 bases respectively, with 8 bases between them. The DNA for the CDR3 is TGTGCCAGCAGCTCGGAGTTACAAGAGACCCAGTACTTC. It translates to CASSSELQETQYF.